One and the same sample provided the 7 T cell receptor beta chains below, sequenced in a study of shared clonotypes between healthy human individuals. Profiling relied on immunoSEQ multiplex PCR, and the TCRdb table lists in-frame clones only, not all of them. The repertoire holds some 2 million clones, with less than 95% as singletons. As defined, naive CD8 cells were CD45RO-negative and positively selected for CCR7, with terminally differentiated effector memory CD45RA+ cells excluded. Sequencing was done on a sample of naive CD8+ T cells sorted from blood. All receptors come from a man younger than 30 in good health.

On this clone: Other DNA variants within this sample encode the same CDR3. The chain employs TRBV7-9 and TRBJ2-7; TRBD2 might be the D (6 bases). Trimming pared 5 bases from V and 2 bases from J, leaving 16 bases between. This CDR3 is 15 amino acids long. The V gene's germline CDR1 is SEHNR and CDR2 FQNEAQ (reference sequence). CDR3 region: CASSPPGRGTYEQYF. For the CDR3, the DNA is TGTGCCAGCAGCCCTCCGGGGCGCGGGACCTACGAGCAGTACTTC.

V gene TRBV11-2 combines with J gene TRBJ1-2, with TRBD1 matching over 7 bases. This CDR3 spans 15 amino acids. CDR1 SGHAT and CDR2 FQNNGV come from the germline V gene. The J segment lost 8 bases and the V segment lost 5 bases, leaving 14 bases of the junction unmatched. CDR3 in DNA: TGTGCCAGCAGCCTCCGGGACAGAGAACTAAAAGGCTACACCTTC. Protein sequence: CASSLRDRELKGYTF. The full variable domain, its missing parts supplied by reference TRBV11-2 and TRBJ1-2, is EAGVAQSPRYKIIEKRQSVAFWCNPISGHATLYWYQQILGQGPKLLIQFQNNGVVDDSQLPKDRFSAERLKGVDSTLKIQPAKLEDSAVYLCASSLRDRELKGYTFGSGTRLTVV.

This sequence joins TRBV27 and TRBJ2-7, with unresolved D. Germline V lookup: CDR1 MNHEY, CDR2 SMNVEV (reference sequence). CDR3 length: 16 residues. V was cut by 3 bases and J by 2 bases, with 17 bases left in between. The CDR3, as DNA: TGTGCCAGCAGTTTTGGATTGAGTCGGAACCCCTACGAGCAGTACTTC. Translation: CASSFGLSRNPYEQYF.

The chain carries TRBV27 and TRBJ2-7; D may be TRBD2 (6 bases). The CDR3 spans 15 residues. V lost 6 bases, J lost 4 bases, and 19 bases lay in between. In germline, CDR1 is MNHEY, CDR2 SMNVEV (reference sequence). CDR3 in DNA: TGTGCCAGCAGCCAGAGTGCGGGGCCAGGGTACGAGCAGTACTTC. This encodes CASSQSAGPGYEQYF.

This chain uses TRBV6-5 with TRBJ2-5; a possible D gene is TRBD1 (6 bases). The CDR3 spans 16 residues. Trimming removed 2 bases from V and 2 bases from J, with 15 bases in between. Germline V CDR1 and CDR2: MNHEY, SVGAGI. The CDR3 bases are TGTGCCAGCAGTTACCGCCCCGGACAGTTTCAAGAGACCCAGTACTTC. Protein sequence: CASSYRPGQFQETQYF.

The rearrangement links TRBV7-9 to TRBJ2-2, with 7 positions matching TRBD2. V was clipped by 5 bases and J by 0 bases; unmatched bases: 6. Germline V CDR1 and CDR2: SEHNR, FQNEAQ (reference sequence). The CDR3 has 16 amino acids. CDR3 region: CASSRLAGPNTGELFF. In DNA form, the CDR3 reads TGTGCCAGCAGCCGATTAGCGGGCCCGAACACCGGGGAGCTGTTTTTT.

The rearrangement links TRBV13 to TRBJ2-7, with 9 bases identical to TRBD2. V shed 0 bases and J 4 bases; nucleotides not matched to a gene: 7. The CDR3 sequence is 16 residues long. Germline V CDR1 and CDR2: PRHDT, FYEKMQ (reference sequence). DNA for the CDR3: TGTGCCAGCAGCTTAGGACTAGCGGGCGAGGGGTACGAGCAGTACTTC. It is translated as CASSLGLAGEGYEQYF.